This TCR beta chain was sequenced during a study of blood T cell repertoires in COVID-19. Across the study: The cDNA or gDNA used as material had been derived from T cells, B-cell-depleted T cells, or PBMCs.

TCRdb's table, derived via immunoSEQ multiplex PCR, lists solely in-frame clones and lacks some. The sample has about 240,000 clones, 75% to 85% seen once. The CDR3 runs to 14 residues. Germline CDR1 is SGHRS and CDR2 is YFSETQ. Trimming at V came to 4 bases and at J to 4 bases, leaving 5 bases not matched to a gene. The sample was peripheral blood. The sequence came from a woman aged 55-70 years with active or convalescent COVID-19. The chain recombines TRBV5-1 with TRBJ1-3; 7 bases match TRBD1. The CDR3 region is CASSRTGRGNTIYF. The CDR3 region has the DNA TGCGCCAGCAGCCGGACAGGACGCGGAAACACCATATATTTT.